This entry lists 8 T cell receptor beta chains sequenced from one sample in a study of Ad26.COV2.S vaccination and SARS-CoV-2 variants. This sample's treatment: some 20 received Ad26.COV2.S at low or high dose, single or two shots; about 5 received placebo; per-sample allocation not given. At day 63 after the first vaccine or placebo injection, samples were drawn. TCRdb keeps only in-frame clones here, not all; method: immunoSEQ multiplex PCR. The data contain hundreds of thousands of clones, about 89% of them seen just once; the ten biggest clones take up approximately 1.5%. This specimen was peripheral blood, taken in a trial of Ad26.COV2.S vaccine versus placebo. These receptors were obtained from a person between 18 and 60 years old who received the Ad26.COV2.S COVID-19 vaccine or a placebo.

About this clone: Other DNA variants within this sample encode the same CDR3. The chain recombines TRBV20-1 with TRBJ2-1, with no clear D. The CDR3 length is 11 residues. CDR1 is DFQATT, CDR2 SNEGSKA, per germline (reference sequence). The V gene lost 6 bases and the J gene lost 4 bases, with 7 bases spanning the gap. CDR3 nucleotide sequence: TGCAGTGCCATCGCTTACAATGAGCAGTTCTTC. Amino acids: CSAIAYNEQFF.

This chain joins TRBV19 and TRBJ2-3; TRBD2 aligns across 8 bases. Trimming removed 1 base from V and 4 bases from J; junction bases left unmatched: 4. The length of the CDR3 is 15 residues. Germline CDR1 is LNHDA and CDR2 is SQIVND (reference sequence). Written as DNA, the CDR3 is TGTGCCAGTAGTATAGTGCTAGCGGGCTCAGATACGCAGTATTTT. The encoded protein is CASSIVLAGSDTQYF.

J is TRBJ1-6 and V is TRBV18; weak D call: TRBD1 (6 bases). CDR1 and CDR2 (germline): KGHSH, LQKENI. There are 14 residues in the CDR3. V was trimmed by 6 bases and J by 6 bases, leaving 12 bases between them. The CDR3 DNA follows: TGTGCCAGCTCCCGGGACACTACTAATTCACCCCTCCACTTT. Its protein is CASSRDTTNSPLHF.

The chain couples TRBV5-1 to TRBJ2-3, with D hard to call. Between the trimmed V and J ends, which lost 1 base and 4 bases, there was a span of 7 bases. Germline loops: CDR1 SGHRS, CDR2 YFSETQ. This CDR3 has 13 residues. The CDR3 is CASSLRGADTQYF. The CDR3 DNA is TGCGCCAGCAGCTTGCGAGGTGCAGATACGCAGTATTTT.

The V gene is TRBV6-2 or TRBV6-3, the J gene TRBJ1-6, with TRBD1 matching over 9 bases. This CDR3 region has 16 residues. Germline V gene sequence: CDR1 MNHEY, CDR2 SVGEGT. V lost 2 bases, J lost 9 bases, and 8 bases stayed unmatched. The CDR3 DNA reads TGTGCCAGCAGTTACCCAGGCGGGACAGGGACTTCACCCCTCCACTTT. This sequence encodes CASSYPGGTGTSPLHF.

The rearrangement links TRBV28 to TRBJ2-7; 9 nucleotides align to TRBD2. The CDR3 consists of 14 residues. Germline V gene sequence: CDR1 MDHEN, CDR2 SYDVKM. Trimming took 10 bases from V and 0 from J; bases not matched to a gene: 7. The CDR3 DNA reads TGTGCCACCCTAATGACTAGCGGCTCCTACGAGCAGTACTTC. The encoded protein is CATLMTSGSYEQYF. The full variable domain, its missing parts supplied by reference TRBV28 and TRBJ2-7, is DVKVTQSSRYLVKRTGEKVFLECVQDMDHENMFWYRQDPGLGLRLIYFSYDVKMKEKGDIPEGYSVSREKKERFSLILESASTNQTSMYLCATLMTSGSYEQYFGPGTRLTVT.

The V and J genes are TRBV20-1 and TRBJ2-1; D may correspond to TRBD1 or TRBD2 (6 bases each). V lost 6 bases to trimming and J lost 12 bases, with 12 bases between them. Germline CDR1 DFQATT, CDR2 SNEGSKA (reference sequence). The CDR3 totals 10 residues. The DNA of the CDR3 is TGCAGTGCCACGGGGGCCGGGCAGTTCTTC. It is translated as CSATGAGQFF.

V and J are TRBV4-1 and TRBJ1-1; D unclear. Trimming took 0 bases from V and 1 from J, leaving 15 bases between them. In germline, CDR1 is MGHRA, CDR2 YSYEKL. This CDR3 comprises 17 residues. Written as DNA, the CDR3 is TGCGCCAGCAGCCAAGATATGGGCGCAGGAAGGAACACTGAAGCTTTCTTT. This encodes CASSQDMGAGRNTEAFF.